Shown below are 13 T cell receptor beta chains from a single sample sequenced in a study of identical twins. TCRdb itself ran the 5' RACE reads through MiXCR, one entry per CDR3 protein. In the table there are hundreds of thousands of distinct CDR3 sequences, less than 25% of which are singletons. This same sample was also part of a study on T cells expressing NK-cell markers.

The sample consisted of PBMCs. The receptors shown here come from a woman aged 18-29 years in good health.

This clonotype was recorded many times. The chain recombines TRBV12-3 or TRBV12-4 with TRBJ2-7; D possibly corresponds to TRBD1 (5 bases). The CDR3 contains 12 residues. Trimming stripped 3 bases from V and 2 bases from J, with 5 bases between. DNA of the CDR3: TGTGCCAGCAGTTTGACAGCCTACGAGCAGTACTTC. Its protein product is CASSLTAYEQYF.

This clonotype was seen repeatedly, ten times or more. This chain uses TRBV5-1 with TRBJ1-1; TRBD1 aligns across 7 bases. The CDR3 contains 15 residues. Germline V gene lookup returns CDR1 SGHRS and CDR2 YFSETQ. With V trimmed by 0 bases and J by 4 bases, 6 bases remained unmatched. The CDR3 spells CASSLAPQGSTEAFF. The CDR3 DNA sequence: TGCGCCAGCAGCTTGGCCCCACAGGGGAGCACTGAAGCTTTCTTT.

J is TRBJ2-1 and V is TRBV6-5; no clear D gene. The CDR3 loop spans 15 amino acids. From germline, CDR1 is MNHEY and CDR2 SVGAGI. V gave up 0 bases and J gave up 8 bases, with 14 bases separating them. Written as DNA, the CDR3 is TGTGCCAGCAGTTACTCGATCGTATGGTCGGATGAGCAGTTCTTC. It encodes CASSYSIVWSDEQFF.

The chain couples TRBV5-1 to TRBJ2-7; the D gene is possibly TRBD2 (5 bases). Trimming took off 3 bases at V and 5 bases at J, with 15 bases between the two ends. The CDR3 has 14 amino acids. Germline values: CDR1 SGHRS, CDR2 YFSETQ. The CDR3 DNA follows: TGCGCCAGCAGCTCTACCGGGTCCGGGGACGAGCAGTACTTC. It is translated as CASSSTGSGDEQYF.

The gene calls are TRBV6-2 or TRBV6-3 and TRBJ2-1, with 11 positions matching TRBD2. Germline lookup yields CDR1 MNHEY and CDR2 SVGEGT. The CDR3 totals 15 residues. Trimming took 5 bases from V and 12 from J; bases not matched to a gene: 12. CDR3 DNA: TGTGCCAGCAGTCCTGGACTAGCGGGTGGGGATGTGCAGTTCTTC. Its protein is CASSPGLAGGDVQFF.

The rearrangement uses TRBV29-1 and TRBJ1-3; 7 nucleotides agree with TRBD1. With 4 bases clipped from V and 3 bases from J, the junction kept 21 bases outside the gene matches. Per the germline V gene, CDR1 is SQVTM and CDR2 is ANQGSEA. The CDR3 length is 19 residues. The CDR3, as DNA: TGCAGCGTTGTGCTCCGGGACAGTGGTGAAGAACGTTATGGAAACACCATATATTTT. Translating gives CSVVLRDSGEERYGNTIYF.

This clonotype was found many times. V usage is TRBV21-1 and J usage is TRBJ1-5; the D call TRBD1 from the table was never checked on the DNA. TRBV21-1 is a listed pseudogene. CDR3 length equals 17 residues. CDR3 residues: CASVSPTDAGANQPQHF. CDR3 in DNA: TGTGCCAGCGTTTCCCCAACGGACGCCGGCGCGAATCAGCCCCAGCATTTT.

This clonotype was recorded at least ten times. The CDR3 spells CSAYDSGRSYEQYF. The CDR3 nucleotides read TGCAGTGCTTACGACAGCGGCCGCTCCTACGAGCAGTACTTC. This chain joins TRBV20-1 and TRBJ2-7; D assignment may be TRBD1 or TRBD2 (5 bases each). In germline, CDR1 is DFQATT, CDR2 SNEGSKA (reference sequence). CDR3 length equals 14 residues. Trimming stripped 5 bases from V and 0 bases from J, with 14 bases between.

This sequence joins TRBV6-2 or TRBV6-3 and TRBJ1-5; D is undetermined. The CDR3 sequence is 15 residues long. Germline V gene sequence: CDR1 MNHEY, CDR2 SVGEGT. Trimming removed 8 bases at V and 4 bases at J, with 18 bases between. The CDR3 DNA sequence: TGTGCCAGCGCAACACAGAGTGGGGTGAATCAGCCCCAGCATTTT. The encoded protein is CASATQSGVNQPQHF.

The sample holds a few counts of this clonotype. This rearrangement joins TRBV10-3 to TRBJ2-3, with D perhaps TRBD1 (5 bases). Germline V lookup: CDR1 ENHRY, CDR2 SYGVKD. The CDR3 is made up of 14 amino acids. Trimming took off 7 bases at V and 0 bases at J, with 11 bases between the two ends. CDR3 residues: CAIKGNLSTDTQYF. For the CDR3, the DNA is TGTGCCATCAAGGGGAACCTAAGCACAGATACGCAGTATTTT.

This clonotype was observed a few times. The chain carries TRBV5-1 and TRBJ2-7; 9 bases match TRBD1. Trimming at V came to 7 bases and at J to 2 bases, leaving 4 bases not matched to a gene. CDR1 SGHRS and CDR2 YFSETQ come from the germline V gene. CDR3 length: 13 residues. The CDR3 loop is CASARTGAYEQYF. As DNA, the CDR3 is TGCGCCAGCGCACGGACAGGGGCCTACGAGCAGTACTTC.

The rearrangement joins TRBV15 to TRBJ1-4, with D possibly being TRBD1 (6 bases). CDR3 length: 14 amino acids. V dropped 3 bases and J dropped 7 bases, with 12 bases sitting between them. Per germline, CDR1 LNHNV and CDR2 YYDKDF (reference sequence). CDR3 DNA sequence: TGTGCCACCAGCAGGAACAGGGAGGGTGAAAAACTGTTTTTT. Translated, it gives CATSRNREGEKLFF.

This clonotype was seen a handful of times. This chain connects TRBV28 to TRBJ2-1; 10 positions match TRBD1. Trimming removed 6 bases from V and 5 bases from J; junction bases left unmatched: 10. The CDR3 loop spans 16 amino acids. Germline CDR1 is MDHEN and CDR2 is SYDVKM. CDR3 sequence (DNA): TGTGCCAGCAGCAACCTAGGGACAGGGGCAAACAATGAGCAGTTCTTC. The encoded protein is CASSNLGTGANNEQFF.